This T cell receptor beta chain was obtained from a study of T cells after yellow fever vaccination. Study-wide findings and caveats: Primary-vaccination clones mostly resurfaced post-booster (approximately 96% CD4, more than 85% CD8).

MiXCR was run by TCRdb on the 5' RACE reads, yielding one entry per CDR3 protein. The sample contains approximately 350,000 distinct CDR3 sequences, roughly 12% of which appear only once. Worth noting for this clonotype: Its antigen is not known. A read error may produce the germline difference seen at one junction end.

Looked up from germline, CDR1 is MGHRA and CDR2 is YSYEKL. This CDR3 is built from 13 residues. This material consisted of PBMCs, taken on the day of the first yellow fever vaccination. The chain recombines TRBV4-1 with TRBJ2-1; D uncertain. This receptor was obtained from a man younger than 35 who received the YFV17D yellow fever vaccine. CDR3 in amino acids: CASSQAPPRQVIF. The CDR3 DNA sequence: TGCGCCAGCAGCCAAGCCCCACCGCGCCAGGTTATCTTC.